Listed below are T cell receptor beta chains from one sample, sequenced in a study of OX40 agonist ivuxolimab in advanced cancers. Data came from immunoSEQ multiplex PCR; TCRdb stores just in-frame clones and leaves some out. The profile covers 80,000 or so clones, with 84% appearing a single time and roughly 25% taken by the ten largest. Material: CD4+ or CD8+ T cells sorted from blood, obtained in a trial of the OX40 agonist ivuxolimab. These receptors all come from an adult with an advanced solid tumor such as melanoma, head and neck, liver or kidney cancer. The CDR3 runs from the conserved cysteine through the conserved F or W. A D gene is named only where the DNA matches it firmly. Only part of the rows carry a size: once, few, many, or a class if the clone is expanded.

>.|.|14|TRBJ1-3|TRBV6-5
CASSPGTSGNTIYF
TGTGCCAGCAGCCCCGGGACGTCTGGAAACACCATATATTTT
>.|TRBD1|15|TRBJ1-3|TRBV5-1
CASSWDRAPGNTIYF
TGCGCCAGCAGCTGGGACAGGGCGCCCGGAAACACCATATATTTT
>.|.|13|TRBJ2-1|TRBV5-4
CASSLAVQSEQFF
TGTGCCAGCAGCTTGGCCGTTCAGAGCGAGCAGTTCTTC
>.|TRBD1|15|TRBJ2-1|TRBV7-9
CASRPDRVGGNEQFF
TGTGCCAGCAGACCGGACAGGGTGGGAGGCAATGAGCAGTTCTTC
>.|.|11|TRBJ2-2|TRBV29-1
CSVGGVRELFF
TGCAGCGTTGGAGGGGTCCGGGAGCTGTTTTTT
>.|.|14|TRBJ1-4|TRBV7-9
CASSLMLGDEKLFF
TGTGCCAGCAGCTTAATGTTAGGGGATGAAAAACTGTTTTTT
>once|TRBD1|15|TRBJ1-5|TRBV7-8
CASSWTGEFNQPQHF
TGTGCCAGCAGCTGGACAGGGGAATTCAATCAGCCCCAGCATTTT
>.|.|18|TRBJ1-4|TRBV28
CASSSRLGSWGSDEKLFF
TGTGCCAGCAGTTCCCGTCTTGGTAGTTGGGGTTCGGATGAAAAACTGTTTTTT
>.|.|14|TRBJ2-5|TRBV28
CASSPAAPAGTQYF
TGTGCCAGCAGTCCCGCCGCACCGGCGGGGACCCAGTACTTC
>.|.|14|TRBJ1-4|TRBV4-1
CASSQDTVGEKLFF
TGCGCCAGCAGCCAAGATACGGTGGGAGAAAAACTGTTTTTT
>.|.|13|TRBJ1-2|TRBV19
CASSINRYDGPTF
TGTGCCAGTAGTATAAATCGGTACGACGGACCTACCTTC
>.|.|14|TRBJ1-1|TRBV29-1
CSVEAGRMNTEAFF
TGCAGCGTTGAGGCAGGGAGGATGAACACTGAAGCTTTCTTT
>.|.|13|TRBJ2-1|TRBV10-2
CASSLGPYNEQFF
TGCGCCAGCAGCCTAGGGCCCTACAATGAGCAGTTCTTC
>.|TRBD1|16|TRBJ1-3|TRBV11-2
CASSFRDRVGGNTIYF
TGTGCCAGCAGCTTTCGGGACAGGGTGGGAGGAAACACCATATATTTT
>once|.|14|TRBJ2-7|TRBV11-2
CASSLRDGAYEQYF
TGTGCCAGCAGCCTCCGGGACGGAGCATACGAGCAGTACTTC
>.|.|14|TRBJ2-5|TRBV7-8
CASSPSGTQETQYF
TGTGCCAGCAGCCCCTCTGGGACCCAAGAGACCCAGTACTTC
>.|TRBD2|19|TRBJ2-3|TRBV5-1
CASSLSTGLAGGSTDTQYF
TGCGCCAGCAGCTTGTCCACCGGACTAGCGGGAGGTAGCACAGATACGCAGTATTTT
>.|TRBD2|17|TRBJ2-5|TRBV29-1
CSVEGLGTSGRGETQYF
TGCAGCGTTGAGGGATTAGGTACTAGCGGGAGGGGTGAGACCCAGTACTTC
>.|TRBD1|15|TRBJ2-2|TRBV11-3
CASSLDQGVTGELFF
TGTGCCAGCAGCTTAGATCAGGGGGTGACCGGGGAGCTGTTTTTT
>few|.|15|TRBJ2-1|TRBV4-3
CASSLGGGGHGEQFF
TGCGCCAGCAGCTTAGGGGGCGGGGGGCACGGTGAGCAGTTCTTC
>.|.|13|TRBJ1-2|TRBV6-1
CASSEGTNYGYTF
TGTGCCAGCAGTGAAGGGACGAACTATGGCTACACCTTC
>.|.|15|TRBJ1-3|TRBV14
CASSQNQLSGNTIYF
TGTGCCAGCAGCCAAAACCAGCTTTCTGGAAACACCATATATTTT
>.|.|15|TRBJ2-7|TRBV11-2
CASSLVSGAPYEQYF
TGTGCCAGCAGCTTAGTCTCAGGGGCCCCCTACGAGCAGTACTTC
>.|TRBD1|15|TRBJ1-2|TRBV5-4
CASSLDRGLAGGYTF
TGTGCCAGCAGCTTGGACAGGGGCCTTGCAGGCGGCTACACCTTC
>.|.|12|TRBJ2-1|TRBV9
CASSVGGEEQFF
TGTGCCAGCAGCGTAGGAGGCGAAGAGCAGTTCTTC
>once|.|13|TRBJ2-7|TRBV4-3
CASSQGKSYEQYF
TGCGCCAGCAGCCAGGGGAAGTCCTACGAGCAGTACTTC
>.|TRBD1|16|TRBJ2-7|TRBV5-6
CASSLTGQGAIDEQYF
TGTGCCAGCAGCTTGACGGGACAGGGGGCTATCGACGAGCAGTACTTC
>.|TRBD1|15|TRBJ1-2|TRBV30
CAWSRQGAGDYGYTF
TGTGCCTGGAGTCGACAGGGGGCAGGTGACTATGGCTACACCTTC
>once|.|16|TRBJ1-6|TRBV18
CASSPGIARGNSPLHF
TGTGCCAGCTCACCAGGGATCGCTCGAGGTAATTCACCCCTCCACTTT
>.|TRBD2|13|TRBJ2-1|TRBV29-1
CSVPGLAGNEQFF
TGCAGCGTTCCCGGACTAGCGGGAAATGAGCAGTTCTTC
>.|TRBD1|19|TRBJ2-1|TRBV7-8
CASSLFPQTGTGYYNEQFF
TGTGCCAGCAGCTTATTCCCACAAACCGGGACAGGGTACTACAATGAGCAGTTCTTC
>once|.|16|TRBJ2-2|TRBV7-9
CASSPGAVLRAGELFF
TGTGCCAGCAGCCCCGGGGCCGTGCTCAGAGCCGGGGAGCTGTTTTTT
>.|.|14|TRBJ2-5|TRBV19
CASSIEGRREPQYF
TGTGCCAGTAGTATAGAAGGGAGAAGGGAGCCCCAGTACTTC
>.|.|15|TRBJ2-7|TRBV11-2
CASTLSRVGSYEQYF
TGTGCCAGCACCCTAAGTAGGGTTGGAAGCTACGAGCAGTACTTC
>.|.|17|TRBJ1-5|TRBV19
CASNGGMVMYSNQPQHF
TGTGCCAGTAACGGGGGGATGGTTATGTATAGCAATCAGCCCCAGCATTTT
>.|.|16|TRBJ1-2|TRBV30
CAWSVSPSRANYGYTF
TGTGCCTGGAGTGTAAGTCCCAGCCGGGCTAACTATGGCTACACCTTC
>few|.|15|TRBJ1-3|TRBV6-6
CASTDWQGSGNTIYF
TGTGCCAGCACCGATTGGCAGGGGAGTGGAAACACCATATATTTT
>.|TRBD2|12|TRBJ2-7|TRBV30
CAWGTSGYEQYF
TGTGCCTGGGGGACTAGCGGATACGAGCAGTACTTC
>.|TRBD1|14|TRBJ2-2|TRBV18
CASSLDRAAGELFF
TGTGCCAGCTCACTGGACAGGGCAGCCGGGGAGCTGTTTTTT
>.|.|13|TRBJ1-2|TRBV2
CASSGTPGYGYTF
TGTGCCAGCAGTGGGACACCAGGCTATGGCTACACCTTC
>.|.|12|TRBJ1-2|TRBV6-5
CASSVLGDGYTF
TGTGCCAGCAGTGTCCTGGGGGATGGCTACACCTTC
>few|TRBD2|16|TRBJ2-3|TRBV11-2
CASSPSRTSGVDTQYF
TGTGCCAGCAGCCCTAGCAGGACTAGCGGGGTCGATACGCAGTATTTT
>.|.|17|TRBJ2-2|TRBV19
CASSLVGDPMGTGELFF
TGTGCCAGTAGTCTAGTGGGGGACCCGATGGGCACCGGGGAGCTGTTTTTT
>.|.|16|TRBJ2-3|TRBV5-6
CASRPGAARDTDTQYF
TGTGCCAGCAGACCCGGGGCGGCGAGGGACACAGATACGCAGTATTTT